Presented here are 32 T cell receptor beta chains from one specimen sequenced in a study of T cell responses to AZD1222 COVID-19 vaccine. This table comes from immunoSEQ multiplex PCR, and its TCRdb copy is limited to in-frame clones, with some not included. The table records approximately 80,000 clones, 85% to 95% of them present only once. Source: peripheral blood, taken 28 days after the second AZD1222 dose. Receptors originate from an adult who received the AZD1222 COVID-19 vaccine.

The gene calls are TRBV28 and TRBJ1-1; possible D gene TRBD1, 5 bases. This CDR3 region has 15 residues. The V end was cut by 2 bases, the J end by 1 base, with 11 bases between. Germline CDR1 and CDR2: MDHEN and SYDVKM. DNA for the CDR3: TGTGCCAGCAGTTTAGGTGGGGGAGGGAACACTGAAGCTTTCTTT. Residues: CASSLGGGGNTEAFF.

This clone has more than one count but fewer than ten. The chain has TRBV7-9 and TRBJ1-4; D is unclear. The CDR3 consists of 16 residues. Germline V CDR1 and CDR2: SEHNR, FQNEAQ (reference sequence). Deletions cut 1 base from V and 4 bases from J, with 13 bases between. Written as DNA, the CDR3 is TGTGCCAGCAGCTTAGGTCACAATCTGGGTAATGAAAAACTGTTTTTT. The encoded protein is CASSLGHNLGNEKLFF.

The chain uses TRBV24-1 and TRBJ1-1, with TRBD1 as a possible D gene (6 bases). The germline CDR1 and CDR2 sequences are KGHDR and SFDVKD. Trimming removed 3 bases at V and 10 bases at J, with 17 bases between. This CDR3 is built from 14 residues. This CDR3 reads CATSDPQGSGGAFF. CDR3 nucleotides: TGTGCCACCAGTGATCCACAGGGCTCCGGGGGAGCTTTCTTT.

The J gene is TRBJ1-2, the V gene TRBV2; D is undetermined. The CDR3 has 12 residues. V was pared by 7 bases and J by 8 bases, with 14 bases between. The germline V gene has CDR1 SNHLY and CDR2 FYNNEI. The CDR3 protein is CASKEGAGGYTF. The CDR3 coding sequence is TGTGCCAGCAAAGAGGGCGCGGGGGGCTACACCTTC. Full variable domain (outside the CDR3, taken from reference TRBV2 and TRBJ1-2): EPEVTQTPSHQVTQMGQEVILRCVPISNHLYFYWYRQILGQKVEFLVSFYNNEISEKSEIFDDQFSVERPDGSNFTLKIRSTKLEDSAMYFCASKEGAGGYTFGSGTRLTVV.

The rearrangement uses TRBV4-1 and TRBJ1-2; 8 bases agree with TRBD1. Germline values: CDR1 MGHRA, CDR2 YSYEKL. The CDR3 consists of 17 residues. J gave up 8 bases and V 4 bases, and 18 bases lay outside the gene matches. CDR3 coding DNA: TGCGCCAGCAGCCCGGGACAGGAACCACTCCGACCTCGAGGCTACACCTTC. Translating it yields CASSPGQEPLRPRGYTF.

The gene calls are TRBV6-1 and TRBJ1-2; the D is unclear. The CDR3 length is 13 residues. Trimming removed 1 base from V and 4 bases from J, with 7 bases in between. Germline V gene sequence: CDR1 MNHNS, CDR2 SASEGT. CDR3 sequence (DNA): TGTGCCAGCAGTGAAGAGGGTTCCTATGGCTACACCTTC. As protein: CASSEEGSYGYTF.

The chain uses TRBV6-2 or TRBV6-3 and TRBJ1-1; D gene unclear. V lost 2 bases, J lost 5 bases, and 12 bases lay in between. Germline V lookup: CDR1 MNHEY, CDR2 SVGEGT. The CDR3 has 14 residues. The CDR3: CASSYHTARTEAFF. As DNA, the CDR3 is TGTGCCAGCAGTTACCATACAGCACGGACTGAAGCTTTCTTT.

The gene calls are TRBV5-6 and TRBJ1-6, with a possible D match to TRBD1 (6 bases). The CDR3 sequence is 14 residues long. V lost 2 bases to trimming and J lost 7 bases, with 10 bases between them. The germline CDR1 and CDR2 sequences are SGHDT and YYEEEE. The DNA for the CDR3 is TGTGCCAGCAGCTTAACAGGGACCAATTCACCCCTCCACTTT. It encodes CASSLTGTNSPLHF. The variable domain in full, completed from reference TRBV5-6 and TRBJ1-6, reads DAGVTQSPTHLIKTRGQQVTLRCSPKSGHDTVSWYQQALGQGPQFIFQYYEEEERQRGNFPDRFSGHQFPNYSSELNVNALLLGDSALYLCASSLTGTNSPLHFGNGTRLTVT.

V usage is TRBV3-1 (or the pseudogene TRBV3-2) and J usage is TRBJ2-3, with D possibly being TRBD2 (5 bases). Germline values: CDR1 LGHDT, CDR2 YNNKEL (reference sequence). Trimming shortened V by 5 bases and J by 0 bases, and 6 bases separated the two germline ends. The CDR3 totals 13 residues. The DNA of the CDR3 is TGTGCCAGCAGCGGACTGAGCACAGATACGCAGTATTTT. It specifies CASSGLSTDTQYF.

This clone was detected only once. This chain uses TRBV7-2 with TRBJ1-2; no clear D gene. The CDR3 sequence is 13 residues long. V was cut by 5 bases and J by 6 bases, with 13 bases left in between. CDR1 and CDR2 (germline): SGHTA, FQGNSA. The DNA for the CDR3 is TGTGCCAGCAGCCCCTATACTGGGGATGGCTACACCTTC. Translation: CASSPYTGDGYTF.

The rearrangement links TRBV7-9 to TRBJ1-5; unclear D gene. The ends were cut back, 3 bases at V and 4 bases at J, with 10 bases in the middle. The CDR3 is 14 amino acids. The germline gives CDR1 SEHNR, CDR2 FQNEAQ (reference sequence). CDR3 nucleotides: TGTGCCAGCAGCTTTCGCGGTAGTAATCAGCCCCAGCATTTT. It specifies CASSFRGSNQPQHF. Drawing the rest from reference TRBV7-9 and TRBJ1-5, the complete variable domain is DTGVSQNPRHKITKRGQNVTFRCDPISEHNRLYWYRQTLGQGPEFLTYFQNEAQLEKSRLLSDRFSAERPKGSFSTLEIQRTEQGDSAMYLCASSFRGSNQPQHFGDGTRLSIL.

Only one count was recorded for this clone. This chain links TRBV11-2 with TRBJ2-2; TRBD2 aligns across 9 bases. CDR1 is SGHAT and CDR2 is FQNNGV in the germline V gene. J was trimmed by 5 bases and V by 5 bases; bases with no gene match: 6. CDR3 length: 15 amino acids. The DNA of the CDR3 is TGTGCCAGCAGCCTTACTAGCGGGTTGACCGGGGAGCTGTTTTTT. Translation: CASSLTSGLTGELFF.

The chain joins TRBV28 to TRBJ2-3; possibly TRBD2 for D (7 bases). The CDR3 loop spans 13 amino acids. V was clipped by 6 bases and J by 6 bases, with 13 bases between them. Germline V gene sequence: CDR1 MDHEN, CDR2 SYDVKM. CDR3 region: CASSRGGGDTQYF. For the CDR3, the DNA is TGTGCCAGCAGCAGGGGAGGGGGGGATACGCAGTATTTT.

V gene TRBV5-1 combines with J gene TRBJ2-5; 11 bases are shared with TRBD1. The CDR3 consists of 16 residues. Germline-derived CDR1 and CDR2 are SGHRS and YFSETQ. With V trimmed by 4 bases and J by 2 bases, 7 bases remained unmatched. The CDR3 DNA reads as TGCGCCAGCAGCGCCACCGGGACAGGGGGACAAGAGACCCAGTACTTC. This codes for CASSATGTGGQETQYF.

This clone is a singleton in its sample. V and J are TRBV27 and TRBJ1-4, with 7 bases lining up with TRBD1. V lost 10 bases and J lost 5; bases outside the gene matches: 10. The CDR3 spans 14 residues. CDR1 and CDR2 (germline): MNHEY, SMNVEV (reference sequence). Written as DNA, the CDR3 is TGTGCCACCAAGTTCTCGACAGGGAATGAAAAACTGTTTTTT. This encodes CATKFSTGNEKLFF.

This clone was seen once. This chain connects TRBV27 to TRBJ2-7; D may be TRBD1 or TRBD2 (5 bases each). The CDR3 runs to 13 residues. Trimming cost V 6 bases and J 2 bases, with 11 bases left between them. Germline CDR1 MNHEY, CDR2 SMNVEV (reference sequence). This chain's CDR3 is CASRGEPTYEQYF. The DNA for the CDR3 is TGTGCCAGCAGGGGGGAGCCCACCTACGAGCAGTACTTC.

The V gene is TRBV28, the J gene TRBJ1-3, with D possibly TRBD1 on 5 matching bases. The germline V gene encodes CDR1 MDHEN and CDR2 SYDVKM. The germline V and J ends were trimmed by 5 bases and 4 bases, with 18 bases remaining between them. The CDR3 consists of 16 residues. As DNA, the CDR3 is TGTGCCAGCAGTCCCGCTGGCAGGGTAACAGGAAACACCATATATTTT. It encodes CASSPAGRVTGNTIYF.

J is TRBJ1-5 and V is TRBV7-2; D gene ambiguous. V was clipped by 6 bases and J by 3 bases, with 9 bases between them. CDR1 and CDR2 from the germline V gene are SGHTA and FQGNSA. The CDR3 length is 13 residues. The CDR3 region is CASSKGVNQPQHF. For the CDR3, the DNA is TGTGCCAGCAGTAAAGGTGTCAATCAGCCCCAGCATTTT.

V usage is TRBV7-9 and J usage is TRBJ1-5; D ambiguous. The V end lost 2 bases, the J end lost 5 bases, and 7 bases lay between the germline ends. The CDR3 spans 13 residues. Germline-derived CDR1 and CDR2 are SEHNR and FQNEAQ (reference sequence). This CDR3 reads CASSLNGYQPQHF. DNA of the CDR3: TGTGCCAGCAGCTTAAACGGGTATCAGCCCCAGCATTTT. Looking up the rest from reference TRBV7-9 and TRBJ1-5 gives the full variable domain: DTGVSQNPRHKITKRGQNVTFRCDPISEHNRLYWYRQTLGQGPEFLTYFQNEAQLEKSRLLSDRFSAERPKGSFSTLEIQRTEQGDSAMYLCASSLNGYQPQHFGDGTRLSIL.

This clone has just one count. This rearrangement joins TRBV4-3 to TRBJ1-4, with TRBD1 identical over 9 bases. With V trimmed by 4 bases and J by 4 bases, 1 base remained unmatched. Germline CDR1 reads LGHNA; CDR2 reads YSLEER. The CDR3 is 14 residues long. The CDR3 reads CASSPGQGNEKLFF. The CDR3 bases are TGCGCCAGCAGCCCGGGACAGGGTAATGAAAAACTGTTTTTT.

This clone was recorded a few times. The chain joins TRBV10-2 to TRBJ1-1; the D gene is possibly TRBD1 (6 bases). The length of the CDR3 is 13 residues. Trimming took off 6 bases at V and 2 bases at J, with 10 bases between the two ends. The germline V gene has CDR1 WSHSY and CDR2 SAAADI. CDR3 bases: TGCGCCAGCAGCGGACAGCTTAACACTGAAGCTTTCTTT. This gives the protein CASSGQLNTEAFF.

The J gene is TRBJ2-1, the V gene TRBV5-1, with D tentatively TRBD2 (5 bases). Trimming shortened V by 0 bases and J by 9 bases, and 7 bases separated the two germline ends. This CDR3 region has 12 residues. From germline, CDR1 is SGHRS and CDR2 YFSETQ. The DNA of the CDR3 is TGCGCCAGCAGCTTGGCACGGGGTGAGCAGTTCTTC. It specifies CASSLARGEQFF. Supplemented by reference TRBV5-1 and TRBJ2-1, the full variable domain reads KAGVTQTPRYLIKTRGQQVTLSCSPISGHRSVSWYQQTPGQGLQFLFEYFSETQRNKGNFPGRFSGRQFSNSRSEMNVSTLELGDSALYLCASSLARGEQFFGPGTRLTVL.

The chain combines TRBV7-2 with TRBJ2-3; tentatively, D is TRBD2 (6 bases). Trimming took 5 bases from V and 5 from J, leaving 17 bases between them. Germline V gene sequence: CDR1 SGHTA, CDR2 FQGNSA. The CDR3 loop spans 15 amino acids. CDR3 residues: CASSPWTTLGDTQYF. The CDR3 nucleotides read TGTGCCAGCAGCCCCTGGACTACCTTGGGAGATACGCAGTATTTT.

The rearrangement joins TRBV20-1 to TRBJ2-7; weak D call: TRBD1 (6 bases). CDR1 is DFQATT, CDR2 SNEGSKA, per germline (reference sequence). The length of the CDR3 is 13 residues. The V and J ends lost 3 bases and 9 bases respectively, with 18 bases between them. The CDR3 region is CSASYSQGRVQYF. For the CDR3, the DNA is TGCAGTGCTAGTTACTCCCAGGGGCGGGTGCAGTACTTC.

The gene calls are TRBV28 and TRBJ2-1; 8 positions agree with TRBD2. Unmatched junction bases numbered 18, after V lost 4 bases and J lost 7 bases. In germline, CDR1 is MDHEN, CDR2 SYDVKM. The CDR3 loop spans 18 amino acids. The CDR3 coding sequence is TGTGCCAGCAGTTCAGCGGGACTAGGCCGAACCCGGGGGAATGAGCAGTTCTTC. This translates into CASSSAGLGRTRGNEQFF.

The CDR3 region is CASSPGTGSDTQYF. The DNA for the CDR3 is TGTGCCAGCAGCCCCGGGACAGGCTCGGATACGCAGTATTTT. The chain recombines TRBV6-5 with TRBJ2-3, with TRBD1 matching over 8 bases. Germline V lookup: CDR1 MNHEY, CDR2 SVGAGI. J gave up 6 bases and V 6 bases, and 8 bases lay outside the gene matches. There are 14 residues in the CDR3.

V is TRBV7-2 and J is TRBJ2-7; D gene unclear. The CDR3 covers 11 residues. Germline V gives CDR1 SGHTA, CDR2 FQGNSA. The germline V and J ends were trimmed by 4 bases and 6 bases, with 7 bases remaining between them. DNA of the CDR3: TGTGCCAGCAGCTCCTACAGCGAGCAGTACTTC. It codes for CASSSYSEQYF.

The J gene is TRBJ2-5, the V gene TRBV3-1 (or the pseudogene TRBV3-2); the D is unclear. The CDR3 length is 12 residues. V was pared by 0 bases and J by 6 bases, with 5 bases between. The germline gives CDR1 LGHDT, CDR2 YNNKEL (reference sequence). The CDR3 DNA follows: TGTGCCAGCAGCCAAGATGGGAAGACCCAGTACTTC. This codes for CASSQDGKTQYF.

The chain joins TRBV19 to TRBJ1-4; 7 bases fit TRBD1. The CDR3 loop spans 17 amino acids. Germline trimming cut 4 bases from V and 0 bases from J; bases unmatched to any gene: 8. Looked up from germline, CDR1 is LNHDA and CDR2 is SQIVND (reference sequence). The CDR3 sequence is CASSTRTGPSTNEKLFF. The DNA of the CDR3 is TGTGCCAGTAGTACTCGGACAGGACCCTCAACTAATGAAAAACTGTTTTTT. Filled out from reference TRBV19 and TRBJ1-4, the complete variable domain reads DGGITQSPKYLFRKEGQNVTLSCEQNLNHDAMYWYRQDPGQGLRLIYYSQIVNDFQKGDIAEGYSVSREKKESFPLTVTSAQKNPTAFYLCASSTRTGPSTNEKLFFGSGTQLSVL.

This clone has just one count. The chain uses TRBV28 and TRBJ2-7; D might be TRBD1 or TRBD2, each matching 5 bases. CDR1 MDHEN and CDR2 SYDVKM come from the germline V gene. The CDR3 is made up of 15 amino acids. V was pared by 5 bases and J by 2 bases, with 16 bases between. The CDR3 protein is CASSREPKGAYEQYF. In nucleotides, the CDR3 is TGTGCCAGCAGTCGGGAACCCAAAGGGGCCTACGAGCAGTACTTC.

The CDR3 loop reads CASSYSGASSGNTIYF. The DNA for the CDR3 is TGTGCCAGCAGTTACTCGGGAGCTTCCTCTGGAAACACCATATATTTT. This chain uses TRBV6-5 with TRBJ1-3; D uncertain. CDR3 length equals 16 residues. In germline, CDR1 is MNHEY, CDR2 SVGAGI. The V and J ends lost 0 bases and 0 bases respectively, with 9 bases between them.

This clone has a single count. The chain uses TRBV6-5 and TRBJ1-6; no clear D gene. Germline CDR1 is MNHEY and CDR2 is SVGAGI. The CDR3 length is 15 residues. The V gene lost 2 bases and the J gene lost 9 bases, with 14 bases spanning the gap. CDR3 sequence reads: CASSYLAGEGSPLHF. The DNA of the CDR3 is TGTGCCAGCAGTTACCTCGCCGGTGAGGGTTCACCCCTCCACTTT.